This T cell receptor (beta chain) came from a study of blood T cell repertoires in COVID-19. Turning to the study itself: Researchers got acute and convalescent COVID-19 samples from the United States, Italy and Spain.

Germline V CDR1 and CDR2: SGHTA, FQGNSA. V was trimmed by 4 bases and J by 8 bases, leaving 9 bases between them. CDR3 length: 13 amino acids. Authors' methods: Amplified reference gene primers provided the basis for estimating nucleated cell counts. Profiling relied on immunoSEQ multiplex PCR, and the TCRdb table lists in-frame clones only, not all of them. V and J calls plus clone size are reproduced from that table; the DNA served to infer D and trimming. This table holds about 260,000 clones, 75% to 90% found once. The rearrangement links TRBV7-2 to TRBJ1-6; D uncertain. Specimen: peripheral blood. The TCR was taken from a woman between 35 and 50 years old who had recovered from COVID-19. CDR3: CASSYSWDSPLHF. As DNA, the CDR3 is TGTGCCAGCAGCTATAGCTGGGATTCACCCCTCCACTTT. The full variable domain, its missing parts supplied by reference TRBV7-2 and TRBJ1-6, is GAGVSQSPSNKVTEKGKDVELRCDPISGHTALYWYRQSLGQGLEFLIYFQGNSAPDKSGLPSDRFSAERTGGSVSTLTIQRTQQEDSAVYLCASSYSWDSPLHFGNGTRLTVT.